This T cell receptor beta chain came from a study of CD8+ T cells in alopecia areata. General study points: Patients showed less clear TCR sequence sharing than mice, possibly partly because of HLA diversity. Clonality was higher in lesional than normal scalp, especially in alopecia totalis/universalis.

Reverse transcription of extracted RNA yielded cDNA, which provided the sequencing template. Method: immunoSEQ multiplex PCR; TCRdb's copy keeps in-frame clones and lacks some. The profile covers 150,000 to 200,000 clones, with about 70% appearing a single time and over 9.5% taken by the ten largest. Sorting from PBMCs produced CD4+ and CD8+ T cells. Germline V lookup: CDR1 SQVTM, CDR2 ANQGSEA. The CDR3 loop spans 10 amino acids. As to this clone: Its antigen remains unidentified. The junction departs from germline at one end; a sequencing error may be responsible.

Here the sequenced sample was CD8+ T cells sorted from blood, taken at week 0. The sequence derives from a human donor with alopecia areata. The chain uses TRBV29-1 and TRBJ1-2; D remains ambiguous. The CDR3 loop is CSEPGHPPSF. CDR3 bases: TGCAGCGAGCCGGGTCATCCCCCTTCCTTC. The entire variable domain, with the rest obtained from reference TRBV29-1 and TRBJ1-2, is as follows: SAVISQKPSRDICQRGTSLTIQCQVDSQVTMMFWYRQQPGQSLTLIATANQGSEATYESGFVIDKFPISRPNLTFSTLTVSNMSPEDSSIYLCSEPGHPPSFGSGTRLTVV.